These 22 T cell receptor beta chains share one sample of origin, sequenced in a study of blood T cell repertoires in COVID-19. The table came from immunoSEQ multiplex PCR; TCRdb's copy has only in-frame clones and leaves some out. The sample gives nearly 45,000 clones, approximately 87% of which show up once; approximately 3.8% is in the top ten. Sequenced sample: peripheral blood. Receptor source: a middle-aged man with COVID-19, enrolled during active disease.

V is TRBV7-3 and J is TRBJ2-1, with 8 bases aligning to TRBD2. This CDR3 has 14 residues. CDR1 and CDR2 (germline): SGHTA, FQGTGA. V gave up 4 bases and J gave up 9 bases; unmatched junction bases: 8. In DNA form, the CDR3 reads TGTGCCAGCAGCTCCGGGACTAGGGAGGGTGAGCAGTTCTTC. As protein: CASSSGTREGEQFF.

The V call is TRBV5-1, the J call TRBJ1-2, with 7 bases identical to TRBD1. The CDR3 consists of 15 residues. With 0 bases clipped from V and 3 bases from J, the junction kept 5 bases outside the gene matches. Germline V gene sequence: CDR1 SGHRS, CDR2 YFSETQ. The CDR3 reads CASSLGGTVDYGYTF. The DNA of the CDR3 is TGCGCCAGCAGCTTGGGTGGGACAGTCGACTATGGCTACACCTTC.

The rearrangement uses TRBV7-3 and TRBJ2-2, with no clear D. The CDR3 spans 13 residues. From germline, CDR1 is SGHTA and CDR2 FQGTGA. Trimming took 2 bases from V and 2 from J, leaving 3 bases between them. As DNA, the CDR3 is TGTGCCAGCAGCTTACCAAACACCGGGGAGCTGTTTTTT. It codes for CASSLPNTGELFF.

The chain links TRBV6-6 to TRBJ2-1; 8 positions match TRBD1. Per the germline V gene, CDR1 is MNHNY and CDR2 is SVGAGI (reference sequence). CDR3 length: 14 amino acids. Losses at the gene ends were 2 bases for V and 8 bases for J; bases not matched to a gene: 5. For the CDR3, the DNA is TGTGCCAGCAGTTACCTAGGACAGGGCGATGAGCAGTTCTTC. It encodes CASSYLGQGDEQFF.

The chain uses TRBV21-1 and TRBJ2-7; the table gives TRBD2 as D, unverified against the DNA. TRBV21-1 is recorded as a pseudogene. The CDR3 has 15 amino acids. The CDR3: CASSLSPRRGYEQYF. The CDR3 DNA reads as TGTGCCAGCAGCCTCTCCCCGCGGCGGGGGTACGAGCAGTACTTC.

This chain joins TRBV12-2 and TRBJ1-2; the D segment call TRBD1 is taken from the table without a DNA check. TRBV12-2 is given as a pseudogene. The CDR3 loop spans 13 amino acids. CDR3: CASRDTGEYGYTF. The CDR3 bases are TGTGCAAGTCGCGACACAGGGGAGTATGGCTACACCTTC.

The rearrangement uses TRBV7-2 and TRBJ2-7, with a possible D match to TRBD1 (6 bases). The CDR3 loop spans 15 amino acids. V gave up 10 bases and J gave up 2 bases, with 21 bases separating them. Germline V gives CDR1 SGHTA, CDR2 FQGNSA. DNA for the CDR3: TGTGCCACCTCACGACAGGATCCTGGGGCCTACGAGCAGTACTTC. It codes for CATSRQDPGAYEQYF. The full variable domain, with the rest looked up from reference TRBV7-2 and TRBJ2-7, is GAGVSQSPSNKVTEKGKDVELRCDPISGHTALYWYRQSLGQGLEFLIYFQGNSAPDKSGLPSDRFSAERTGGSVSTLTIQRTQQEDSAVYLCATSRQDPGAYEQYFGPGTRLTVT.

The chain employs TRBV18 and TRBJ1-1; 8 bases are shared with TRBD1. Germline values: CDR1 KGHSH, CDR2 LQKENI. The CDR3 spans 17 residues. J lost 5 bases, V lost 1 base, and 12 bases had no gene match. The CDR3 DNA reads TGTGCCAGCTCACCACGAGACTCAAAGGACAGGGCGACTGAAGCTTTCTTT. Protein: CASSPRDSKDRATEAFF. The variable domain in full, completed from reference TRBV18 and TRBJ1-1, reads NAGVMQNPRHLVRRRGQEARLRCSPMKGHSHVYWYRQLPEEGLKFMVYLQKENIIDESGMPKERFSAEFPKEGPSILRIQQVVRGDSAAYFCASSPRDSKDRATEAFFGQGTRLTVV.

This sequence joins TRBV5-5 and TRBJ2-5; maybe TRBD1 (5 bases). Trimming shortened V by 5 bases and J by 3 bases, and 8 bases separated the two germline ends. This CDR3 comprises 12 residues. Per the germline V gene, CDR1 is SGHKS and CDR2 is YYEKEE (reference sequence). In DNA form, the CDR3 reads TGTGCCAGCAGTTTAGGGGAAGAGACCCAGTACTTC. Translated: CASSLGEETQYF.

The chain recombines TRBV2 with TRBJ2-1; 11 nucleotides align to TRBD2. This CDR3 region has 17 residues. The J segment lost 4 bases and the V segment lost 4 bases, leaving 9 bases of the junction unmatched. Germline assignment: CDR1 SNHLY and CDR2 FYNNEI. CDR3 amino acids: CASSVGTSGLLYNEQFF. CDR3 nucleotides: TGTGCCAGCAGTGTTGGGACTAGCGGCCTCCTATACAATGAGCAGTTCTTC.

V usage is TRBV5-1 and J usage is TRBJ1-4; D unclear. CDR1 and CDR2 (germline): SGHRS, YFSETQ. This CDR3 has 15 residues. V gave up 3 bases and J gave up 5 bases, with 14 bases separating them. The CDR3 region has the DNA TGCGCCAGCAGCTCCGGACTGATCTCGAATGAAAAACTGTTTTTT. Amino acid sequence: CASSSGLISNEKLFF.

The chain joins TRBV18 to TRBJ1-1, with D perhaps TRBD1 (6 bases). Germline lookup yields CDR1 KGHSH and CDR2 LQKENI. The CDR3 has 13 residues. V gave up 3 bases and J gave up 8 bases, with 13 bases separating them. CDR3 bases: TGTGCCAGCTCACCCGCCAGGGGAACAGAAGCTTTCTTT. Protein sequence: CASSPARGTEAFF.

V and J are TRBV6-6 and TRBJ2-1; 11 positions agree with TRBD1. Germline V gene sequence: CDR1 MNHNY, CDR2 SVGAGI (reference sequence). CDR3 length: 16 amino acids. With 2 bases clipped from V and 2 bases from J, the junction kept 2 bases outside the gene matches. The CDR3 DNA reads as TGTGCCAGCAGTTACCGGGGACAGGGGGCCTACAATGAGCAGTTCTTC. Amino acid sequence: CASSYRGQGAYNEQFF.

J is TRBJ1-2 and V is TRBV4-1; the D gene is possibly TRBD1 (5 bases). The germline V gene encodes CDR1 MGHRA and CDR2 YSYEKL. The CDR3 extends over 13 amino acids. V lost 4 bases to trimming and J lost 2 bases, with 8 bases between them. Here the CDR3 reads CASSRGSNYGYTF. The CDR3, as DNA: TGCGCCAGCAGCCGGGGCTCCAACTATGGCTACACCTTC.

J is TRBJ1-3 and V is TRBV6-1; D gene ambiguous. V was cut by 1 base and J by 4 bases, with 5 bases left in between. Germline assignment: CDR1 MNHNS and CDR2 SASEGT. The CDR3 length is 13 residues. CDR3 DNA sequence: TGTGCCAGCAGTGAAGGGCACGGAAACACCATATATTTT. Amino acids: CASSEGHGNTIYF.

This clone was picked up one time. The genes are TRBV6-6 and TRBJ2-2; tentative D call: TRBD2 (6 bases). Per the germline V gene, CDR1 is MNHNY and CDR2 is SVGAGI (reference sequence). This CDR3 spans 14 amino acids. V lost 4 bases and J lost 7, with 13 bases in between. CDR3 nucleotide sequence: TGTGCCAGCAGTTCGGGACTGGGGGGCGGGGAGCTGTTTTTT. Its protein is CASSSGLGGGELFF.

The genes are TRBV5-6 and TRBJ2-1, with D perhaps matching TRBD2 (7 bases). The germline CDR1 and CDR2 sequences are SGHDT and YYEEEE. The CDR3 extends over 15 amino acids. V was clipped by 2 bases and J by 6 bases, with 15 bases between them. The CDR3 is CASSLGGAAPNEQFF. DNA for the CDR3: TGTGCCAGCAGCTTAGGGGGGGCGGCTCCCAATGAGCAGTTCTTC.

V gene TRBV15 combines with J gene TRBJ1-6; 9 positions match TRBD1. The CDR3 has 17 residues. J gave up 8 bases and V 0 bases, and 8 bases lay outside the gene matches. Germline V lookup: CDR1 LNHNV, CDR2 YYDKDF (reference sequence). Written as DNA, the CDR3 is TGTGCCACCAGCAGAGAGGAGGGACAGGGAATTTATTCACCCCTCCACTTT. Translation gives CATSREEGQGIYSPLHF.

V and J are TRBV30 and TRBJ2-2; D is unresolved. The germline V gene encodes CDR1 GTSNPN and CDR2 SVGIG (reference sequence). Trimming removed 1 base from V and 1 base from J, with 4 bases in between. This CDR3 is 13 amino acids long. The chain's CDR3 is CAWSDGNTGELFF. DNA of the CDR3: TGTGCCTGGAGTGACGGGAACACCGGGGAGCTGTTTTTT.

This chain joins TRBV30 and TRBJ2-7; D gene uncertain. The V and J ends lost 0 bases and 2 bases respectively, with 8 bases between them. The CDR3 consists of 13 residues. Germline CDR1 and CDR2: GTSNPN and SVGIG (reference sequence). Written as DNA, the CDR3 is TGTGCCTGGAGTGTATCGTCCCCCTACGAGCAGTACTTC. Translated: CAWSVSSPYEQYF.

This chain uses TRBV5-1 with TRBJ1-1; D is undetermined. CDR1 and CDR2 (germline): SGHRS, YFSETQ. V lost 4 bases to trimming and J lost 7 bases, with 17 bases between them. The length of the CDR3 is 14 residues. The CDR3 protein is CASSQDSAVGEAFF. The CDR3 DNA follows: TGCGCCAGCAGCCAGGACTCTGCGGTCGGTGAAGCTTTCTTT.

V usage is TRBV19 and J usage is TRBJ1-1; 7 positions agree with TRBD1. The CDR3 totals 14 residues. V was pared by 7 bases and J by 0 bases, with 5 bases of the junction left unmatched. CDR1 and CDR2 from the germline V gene are LNHDA and SQIVND (reference sequence). DNA for the CDR3: TGTGCCAGTACCCTGACAGGGATGAACACTGAAGCTTTCTTT. Translating gives CASTLTGMNTEAFF.